These 6 T cell receptor beta chains were sequenced from one sample in a study of regulatory T cells in long-lasting Graves disease. According to the study, TCR beta libraries were built with iRepertoire HTBI primers and CDR3-region Arm-PCR. TCRdb reprocessed the multiplex PCR reads via MiXCR and lists one record per CDR3 protein. The repertoire holds 510,000 or so distinct CDR3 sequences, with around 12% as singletons. The time point was: newly diagnosed GD, antithyroid drugs for less than 3 months. PBMC-derived RNA was used for the TCR library. The data also belong to a second study, concerning T cells in Graves' hyperthyroidism and ophthalmopathy.

The material sequenced was peripheral blood mononuclear cells (PBMCs), taken at new diagnosis, from a patient treated with antithyroid drugs. Receptor source: a woman aged 25 to 45 with Graves disease.

A few counts support this clonotype. This chain uses TRBV29-1 with TRBJ2-7; possible D gene TRBD2, 6 bases. Germline loops: CDR1 SQVTM, CDR2 ANQGSEA. V was pared by 2 bases and J by 3 bases, with 11 bases between. The CDR3 spans 13 residues. CDR3 region: CSVETGEDYEQYF. As DNA, the CDR3 is TGCAGCGTTGAAACCGGGGAGGACTACGAGCAGTACTTC.

This clonotype has ten or more counts. V usage is TRBV2 and J usage is TRBJ1-5, with D tentatively TRBD1 (5 bases). The germline V gene encodes CDR1 SNHLY and CDR2 FYNNEI. Deletions cut 3 bases from V and 1 base from J, with 13 bases between. This CDR3 is built from 16 residues. The CDR3 spells CASSEAGTGSNQPQHF. As DNA, the CDR3 is TGTGCCAGCAGTGAGGCTGGGACCGGGAGCAATCAGCCCCAGCATTTT.

Ten or more counts support this clonotype. This sequence joins TRBV7-2 and TRBJ1-4, with TRBD1 identical over 7 bases. CDR1 is SGHTA, CDR2 FQGNSA, per germline. There are 15 residues in the CDR3. The J segment lost 7 bases and the V segment lost 5 bases, leaving 10 bases of the junction unmatched. DNA of the CDR3: TGTGCCAGCAGCCCAGACAGGGCTGGTGGTGAAAAACTGTTTTTT. Protein product: CASSPDRAGGEKLFF.

A remark on this clonotype: A single base is all that separates this from a far larger clone, so a read error is likely. Because the CDR3 is missing its conserved closing phenylalanine or tryptophan, this is likely a read error. J is TRBJ2-5 and V is TRBV7-9; TRBD1 matches 10 bases. The CDR3 has 17 amino acids. The trim removed 1 base at V and 4 bases at J, leaving 9 bases unmatched. Germline CDR1 reads SEHNR; CDR2 reads FQNEAQ (reference sequence). CDR3: CASSLDRRDRGGETQYS. The CDR3 DNA reads as TGTGCCAGCAGCTTAGATCGGAGGGACAGGGGCGGAGAGACCCAGTACTCC.

This clonotype occurred many times. The chain is built from TRBV20-1 and TRBJ1-4; the match to TRBD1 covers 8 bases. The germline V gene encodes CDR1 DFQATT and CDR2 SNEGSKA (reference sequence). This CDR3 has 14 amino acids. The V and J ends lost 6 bases and 8 bases, in that order; junction bases with no gene match: 11. DNA of the CDR3: TGCAGTGCGCCACCCCGGACAGGGCGAGAAAAACTGTTTTTT. Its translation: CSAPPRTGREKLFF.

The table lists this clonotype with many counts. The chain has TRBV7-9 and TRBJ2-3; D ambiguous. Germline CDR1 reads SEHNR; CDR2 reads FQNEAQ (reference sequence). The CDR3 runs to 12 residues. With 7 bases removed from V and 6 bases from J, the gap between germline ends came to 11 bases. The CDR3 DNA follows: TGTGCCAGCATTCTAGGTGCGGATACGCAGTATTTT. Encoded protein: CASILGADTQYF. Full variable domain (rest looked up from reference TRBV7-9 and TRBJ2-3): DTGVSQNPRHKITKRGQNVTFRCDPISEHNRLYWYRQTLGQGPEFLTYFQNEAQLEKSRLLSDRFSAERPKGSFSTLEIQRTEQGDSAMYLCASILGADTQYFGPGTRLTVL.